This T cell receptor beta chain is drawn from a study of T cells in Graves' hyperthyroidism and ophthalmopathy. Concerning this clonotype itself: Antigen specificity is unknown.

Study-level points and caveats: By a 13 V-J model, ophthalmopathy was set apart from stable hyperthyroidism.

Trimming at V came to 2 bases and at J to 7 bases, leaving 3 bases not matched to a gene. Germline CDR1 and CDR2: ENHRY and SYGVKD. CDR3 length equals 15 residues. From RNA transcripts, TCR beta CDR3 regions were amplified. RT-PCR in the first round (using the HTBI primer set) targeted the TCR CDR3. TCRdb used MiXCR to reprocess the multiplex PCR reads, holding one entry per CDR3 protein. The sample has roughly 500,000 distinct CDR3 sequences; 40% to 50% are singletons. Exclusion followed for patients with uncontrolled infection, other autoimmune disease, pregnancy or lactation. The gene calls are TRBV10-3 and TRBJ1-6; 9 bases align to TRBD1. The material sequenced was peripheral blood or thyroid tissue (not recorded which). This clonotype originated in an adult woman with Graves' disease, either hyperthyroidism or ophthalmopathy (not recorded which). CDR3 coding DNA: TGTGCCATCAGTGAGAGGGGACAGGGAAATTCACCCCTCCACTTT. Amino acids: CAISERGQGNSPLHF.